Listed here are 30 T cell receptor beta chains from one sample, sequenced in a study of blood T cells in healthy people across ages (dated by TCRdb to about 2015). Library method: 5' RACE. Data came from an Illumina HiSeq 2500. A second roughly 6 to 11 cycle PCR used a sample-barcoded 5' primer and a J-beta primer mix. TCRdb passed the public sequencing reads through fastp at Q25 and MiXCR, retaining productive beta sequences. Rows with one shared CDR3 protein collapse into an entry with the most common genes and DNA. The sample table contains 1.5 million to 2 million distinct CDR3 sequences; only one count was recorded for 30% to 35% of them. The top ten clones comprise roughly 12% of the sample. Sequencing used blood. These TCRs come from a woman in her 30s in good health.

This clonotype came up a few times. This sequence joins TRBV28 and TRBJ2-5; 9 bases match TRBD1. The CDR3 has 13 residues. With V trimmed by 7 bases and J by 8 bases, 8 bases remained unmatched. Germline-derived CDR1 and CDR2 are MDHEN and SYDVKM. The CDR3 protein is CASIQGADRTQYF. CDR3 bases: TGTGCCAGCATACAGGGGGCGGACCGCACCCAGTACTTC.

This clonotype was detected ten times or more. This chain uses TRBV4-2 with TRBJ2-1, with TRBD2 matching over 8 bases. This CDR3 is 16 amino acids long. Germline V gene sequence: CDR1 LGHNA, CDR2 YNFKEQ. The ends lost 0 bases at V and 2 bases at J; junction bases unmatched: 3. CDR3 DNA: TGTGCCAGCAGCCAAGACGGGCGGGGGGCCTACAATGAGCAGTTCTTC. Translating gives CASSQDGRGAYNEQFF.

The chain joins TRBV6-1 to TRBJ2-7, with 9 nucleotides matching TRBD1. The J segment lost 1 base and the V segment lost 6 bases, leaving 7 bases of the junction unmatched. This CDR3 contains 15 residues. Germline CDR1 is MNHNS and CDR2 is SASEGT. In DNA form, the CDR3 reads TGTGCCAGCAGCGCAGGGACAGGGCGATCCTACGAGCAGTACTTC. It translates to CASSAGTGRSYEQYF.

A remark on this clonotype: A much larger clone sits a single nucleotide away, making a read error possible. This chain connects TRBV29-1 to TRBJ2-1, with 7 nucleotides matching TRBD1. Germline values: CDR1 SQVTM, CDR2 ANQGSEA. This CDR3 contains 12 residues. The CDR3 is CGVHRGSNEQFF. The CDR3 nucleotides are TGCGGCGTACACAGGGGTAGCAATGAGCAGTTCTTC.

In DNA form, the CDR3 reads TGCGCCAGCGGCTCGGGGTGGGGAACTGAAGCTTTCTTT. Amino acid sequence: CASGSGWGTEAFF. The chain employs TRBV10-1 and TRBJ1-1; D gene unclear. Looked up from germline, CDR1 is WNHNN and CDR2 is SYGVQD (reference sequence). The CDR3 extends over 13 amino acids. The ends were cut back, 8 bases at V and 5 bases at J, with 15 bases in the middle.

The chain recombines TRBV4-1 with TRBJ2-1; no firm D call. V lost 1 base, J lost 8 bases, and 9 bases lay in between. Germline V lookup: CDR1 MGHRA, CDR2 YSYEKL. The CDR3 extends over 13 amino acids. CDR3 residues: CASSQADLDEQFF. The CDR3 DNA sequence: TGCGCCAGCAGCCAAGCGGACCTAGATGAGCAGTTCTTC.

The V and J genes are TRBV20-1 and TRBJ2-7; D possibly corresponds to TRBD2 (6 bases). Germline loops: CDR1 DFQATT, CDR2 SNEGSKA (reference sequence). V was cut by 5 bases and J by 5 bases, with 22 bases left in between. The CDR3 is 15 residues long. The CDR3 region has the DNA TGCAGTGCTGGAATAGCGGCGGGCGTGAGGCACGAGCAGTACTTC. Encoded protein: CSAGIAAGVRHEQYF.

The chain employs TRBV7-9 and TRBJ2-1, with 10 bases lining up with TRBD1. The CDR3 runs to 18 residues. CDR1 and CDR2 from the germline V gene are SEHNR and FQNEAQ (reference sequence). Unmatched junction bases numbered 13, after V lost 1 base and J lost 7 bases. CDR3 amino acids: CASSLEVGWDRGGNEQFF. As DNA, the CDR3 is TGTGCCAGCAGCTTAGAAGTGGGATGGGACAGGGGAGGGAATGAGCAGTTCTTC. The full variable domain, with the rest looked up from reference TRBV7-9 and TRBJ2-1, is DTGVSQNPRHKITKRGQNVTFRCDPISEHNRLYWYRQTLGQGPEFLTYFQNEAQLEKSRLLSDRFSAERPKGSFSTLEIQRTEQGDSAMYLCASSLEVGWDRGGNEQFFGPGTRLTVL.

This sequence joins TRBV6-6 and TRBJ1-1; D perhaps matches TRBD1 (6 bases). Trimming pared 9 bases from V and 0 bases from J, leaving 20 bases between. The CDR3 length is 16 residues. Per germline, CDR1 MNHNY and CDR2 SVGAGI (reference sequence). The DNA of the CDR3 is TGTGCCAGTAGTACCCATGGACAGTGCATGAACACTGAAGCTTTCTTT. Translating gives CASSTHGQCMNTEAFF.

This clonotype was counted a single time. This chain joins TRBV4-1 and TRBJ1-3, with D unresolved. Germline-derived CDR1 and CDR2 are MGHRA and YSYEKL. The CDR3 has 17 amino acids. The germline V and J ends were trimmed by 1 base and 0 bases, with 13 bases remaining between them. As DNA, the CDR3 is TGCGCCAGCAGCCAAGTAGAGGGAGCCGCCTCTGGAAACACCATATATTTT. Its protein product is CASSQVEGAASGNTIYF.

The rearrangement uses TRBV5-6 and TRBJ2-1, with TRBD2 as a possible D gene (6 bases). The CDR3 runs to 16 residues. The V end was cut by 0 bases, the J end by 3 bases, with 13 bases between. Germline CDR1 reads SGHDT; CDR2 reads YYEEEE. The CDR3 DNA is TGTGCCAGCAGCTTGGGGGACTCCTCGTTCTACAATGAGCAGTTCTTC. Translation: CASSLGDSSFYNEQFF.

This clonotype was observed a handful of times. The rearrangement links TRBV12-3 or TRBV12-4 to TRBJ2-1; D might be TRBD2 (7 bases). Trimming cost V 7 bases and J 5 bases, with 24 bases left between them. The length of the CDR3 is 17 residues. The CDR3 sequence: CASIPGGGRGFNNEQFF. Here the CDR3 DNA reads TGTGCCAGCATTCCTGGCGGGGGCAGGGGTTTTAACAATGAGCAGTTCTTC.

This clonotype has just a few counts. The gene calls are TRBV6-1 and TRBJ2-6, with D perhaps matching TRBD2 (5 bases). V was shortened by 0 bases and J by 2 bases, with 8 bases between the two germline ends. From germline, CDR1 is MNHNS and CDR2 SASEGT. The CDR3 runs 16 residues. In nucleotides, the CDR3 is TGTGCCAGCAGTGAAGCGACCGGGGCTGGGGCCAACGTCCTGACTTTC. It specifies CASSEATGAGANVLTF.

This chain uses TRBV15 with TRBJ2-7; D uncertain. Germline-derived CDR1 and CDR2 are LNHNV and YYDKDF (reference sequence). The CDR3 extends over 13 amino acids. V shed 0 bases and J shed 10 bases, with 13 bases lying between them. For the CDR3, the DNA is TGTGCCACCAGCAGAGATATCTCGTCCTCACAGTACTTC. Its protein is CATSRDISSSQYF.

The rearrangement joins TRBV5-1 to TRBJ2-5; tentative D call: TRBD1 (6 bases). Germline V gene sequence: CDR1 SGHRS, CDR2 YFSETQ. V was pared by 9 bases and J by 1 base, with 16 bases between. This CDR3 spans 14 amino acids. CDR3 loop: CANSSEQGQETQYF. The CDR3 DNA is TGCGCCAACAGTTCCGAACAGGGCCAAGAGACCCAGTACTTC.

This clonotype appeared a few times. The chain is built from TRBV2 and TRBJ2-3, with TRBD1 identical over 7 bases. Germline CDR1 SNHLY, CDR2 FYNNEI. V shed 5 bases and J 5 bases; nucleotides not matched to a gene: 4. The CDR3 is made up of 13 amino acids. The CDR3 bases are TGTGCCAGCAGTCCCGGACAGGTAGATACGCAGTATTTT. It is translated as CASSPGQVDTQYF.

The V and J genes are TRBV7-3 and TRBJ2-3; D is possibly TRBD2 (6 bases). With 4 bases removed from V and 1 base from J, the gap between germline ends came to 12 bases. Germline V CDR1 and CDR2: SGHTA, FQGTGA. The CDR3 consists of 15 residues. CDR3 in DNA: TGTGCCAGCAGCTCCGTGGGCGGGGGCACAGATACGCAGTATTTT. Protein product: CASSSVGGGTDTQYF.

This clonotype appeared a single time. J is TRBJ1-5 and V is TRBV6-1; tentatively, D is TRBD1 (6 bases). Trimming pared 7 bases from V and 9 bases from J, leaving 28 bases between. CDR1 and CDR2 from the germline V gene are MNHNS and SASEGT. The CDR3 spans 17 residues. The chain's CDR3 is CASKGGFLKDSDPPQHF. DNA of the CDR3: TGTGCCAGCAAGGGAGGGTTTCTAAAGGACAGTGATCCGCCCCAGCATTTT.

The chain recombines TRBV30 with TRBJ2-7; tentatively, D is TRBD1 (6 bases). Germline V gene lookup returns CDR1 GTSNPN and CDR2 SVGIG (reference sequence). The CDR3 has 15 residues. V lost 0 bases and J 2 bases, leaving 14 bases between the germline ends. CDR3 amino acids: CAWSVPDRLTYEQYF. The CDR3, as DNA: TGTGCCTGGAGTGTACCGGACAGACTCACCTACGAGCAGTACTTC.

This clonotype was counted between two and nine times. The genes are TRBV4-1 and TRBJ2-5, with D possibly matching TRBD1 (7 bases). The germline gives CDR1 MGHRA, CDR2 YSYEKL. This CDR3 is built from 14 residues. Trimming removed 3 bases from V and 4 bases from J, with 12 bases in between. CDR3 residues: CASSQSQGGETQYF. The CDR3 region has the DNA TGCGCCAGCAGCCAGTCCCAGGGGGGAGAGACCCAGTACTTC.

This clonotype has only a few counts. The rearrangement uses TRBV3-1 and TRBJ2-1; TRBD1 agrees at 8 bases. Germline V lookup: CDR1 LGHDT, CDR2 YNNKEL (reference sequence). Germline trimming cut 1 base from V and 9 bases from J; bases unmatched to any gene: 2. This CDR3 contains 13 residues. The CDR3 nucleotides read TGTGCCAGCAGCCAAGGGACAGGGATTGAGCAGTTCTTC. This sequence encodes CASSQGTGIEQFF.

The chain is built from TRBV5-1 and TRBJ2-1, with no clear D. With 4 bases removed from V and 0 bases from J, the gap between germline ends came to 14 bases. CDR1 is SGHRS, CDR2 YFSETQ, per germline. The CDR3 covers 16 residues. CDR3 amino acids: CASSEQAVGSYNEQFF. CDR3 bases: TGCGCCAGCAGCGAGCAAGCCGTTGGCTCCTACAATGAGCAGTTCTTC. Combining the CDR3 with reference TRBV5-1 and TRBJ2-1 gives the whole variable domain KAGVTQTPRYLIKTRGQQVTLSCSPISGHRSVSWYQQTPGQGLQFLFEYFSETQRNKGNFPGRFSGRQFSNSRSEMNVSTLELGDSALYLCASSEQAVGSYNEQFFGPGTRLTVL.

In this sample, this clonotype turned up a few times. J is TRBJ2-3 and V is TRBV10-3, with D maybe TRBD2 (6 bases). The germline gives CDR1 ENHRY, CDR2 SYGVKD. The CDR3 totals 14 residues. V was clipped by 4 bases and J by 0 bases, with 8 bases between them. This chain's CDR3 is CAISGGDSTDTQYF. The CDR3 region has the DNA TGTGCCATCAGTGGGGGGGACAGCACAGATACGCAGTATTTT.

J is TRBJ1-5 and V is TRBV15, with D possibly matching TRBD1 (5 bases). The germline gives CDR1 LNHNV, CDR2 YYDKDF (reference sequence). The CDR3 runs to 13 residues. Deletions cut 6 bases from V and 4 bases from J, with 10 bases between. The CDR3 spells CATSFDRNQPQHF. The DNA of the CDR3 is TGTGCCACCAGTTTCGACAGAAATCAGCCCCAGCATTTT.

This chain links TRBV4-2 with TRBJ1-2; D uncertain. CDR3 size: 17 residues. The germline V gene has CDR1 LGHNA and CDR2 YNFKEQ. V was cut by 0 bases and J by 1 base, with 15 bases left in between. CDR3 coding DNA: TGTGCCAGCAGCCAAGATCCCGGAGAAGGGATTAACTATGGCTACACCTTC. Its protein product is CASSQDPGEGINYGYTF.

At least ten counts were recorded for this clonotype. The chain combines TRBV29-1 with TRBJ2-7; 12 bases fit TRBD1. Germline values: CDR1 SQVTM, CDR2 ANQGSEA. V was clipped by 6 bases and J by 6 bases; unmatched bases: 9. The CDR3 covers 14 residues. CDR3 sequence reads: CSVTGTGGFSEQYF. The CDR3 DNA reads TGCAGCGTGACCGGGACAGGGGGCTTCTCCGAGCAGTACTTC.

This clonotype was picked up many times. V and J are TRBV27 and TRBJ1-2; D not resolved. The V and J ends lost 5 bases and 4 bases respectively, with 11 bases between them. This CDR3 is 13 amino acids long. Germline CDR1 MNHEY, CDR2 SMNVEV (reference sequence). CDR3 residues: CASSPASSYGYTF. CDR3 coding DNA: TGTGCCAGCAGTCCAGCCAGTTCCTATGGCTACACCTTC.

The V call is TRBV7-6, the J call TRBJ2-3, with no clear D. The CDR3 extends over 13 amino acids. Germline loops: CDR1 SGHVS, CDR2 FNYEAQ. Trimming pared 4 bases from V and 8 bases from J, leaving 13 bases between. This CDR3 reads CASSSRYSGTQYF. In DNA, the CDR3 is TGTGCCAGCAGCTCACGGTACAGTGGTACGCAGTATTTT.

Of note for this clonotype: An end of the junction does not agree with germline; a read error may underlie this. The chain has TRBV18 and TRBJ2-6, with D hard to call. CDR1 KGHSH and CDR2 LQKENI come from the germline V gene. This CDR3 is 14 amino acids long. The CDR3 DNA follows: TGTGCCCGCTCACCGGCACCTGGGGCCAACGTCCTGACTTTC. It translates to CARSPAPGANVLTF. Using reference TRBV18 and TRBJ2-6 for the parts outside the CDR3, the full variable domain is NAGVMQNPRHLVRRRGQEARLRCSPMKGHSHVYWYRQLPEEGLKFMVYLQKENIIDESGMPKERFSAEFPKEGPSILRIQQVVRGDSAAYFCARSPAPGANVLTFGAGSRLTVL.

This clonotype was counted only a few times. The rearrangement links TRBV5-1 to TRBJ2-1, with 9 positions matching TRBD2. Per the germline V gene, CDR1 is SGHRS and CDR2 is YFSETQ. The V gene end was trimmed by 4 bases and the J gene end by 7 bases; junction bases not matched to a gene: 9. CDR3 length equals 15 residues. In DNA, the CDR3 is TGCGCCAGCAGCCTCGCGGGGGGGCAGGGGAATGAGCAGTTCTTC. Translation gives CASSLAGGQGNEQFF.